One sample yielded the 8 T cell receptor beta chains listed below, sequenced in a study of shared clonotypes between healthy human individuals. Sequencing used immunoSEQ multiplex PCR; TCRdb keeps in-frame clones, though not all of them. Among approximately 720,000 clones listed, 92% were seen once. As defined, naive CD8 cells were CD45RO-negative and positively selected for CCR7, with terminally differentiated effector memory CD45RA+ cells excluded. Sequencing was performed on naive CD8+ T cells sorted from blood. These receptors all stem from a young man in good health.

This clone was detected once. The CDR3 is CASSLRTDPYNEQFF. The CDR3 nucleotides are TGTGCCAGCAGCCTACGGACTGACCCATACAATGAGCAGTTCTTC. This chain links TRBV7-9 with TRBJ2-1; possibly TRBD2 for D (5 bases). The CDR3 covers 15 residues. The germline gives CDR1 SEHNR, CDR2 FQNEAQ (reference sequence). V lost 5 bases and J 4 bases, leaving 15 bases between the germline ends.

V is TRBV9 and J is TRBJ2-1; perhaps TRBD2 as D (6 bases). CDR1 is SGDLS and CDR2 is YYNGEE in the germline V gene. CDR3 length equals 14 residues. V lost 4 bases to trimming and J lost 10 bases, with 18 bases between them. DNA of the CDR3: TGTGCCAGCAGCCCCGACACTAGCTTAGGCGAGCAGTTCTTC. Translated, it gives CASSPDTSLGEQFF.

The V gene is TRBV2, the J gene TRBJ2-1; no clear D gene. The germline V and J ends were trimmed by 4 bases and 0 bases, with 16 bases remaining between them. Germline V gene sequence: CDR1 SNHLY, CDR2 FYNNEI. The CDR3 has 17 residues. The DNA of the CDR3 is TGTGCCAGCAGTGGGGTGGTTGGCCCCAGCTCCTACAATGAGCAGTTCTTC. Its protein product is CASSGVVGPSSYNEQFF.

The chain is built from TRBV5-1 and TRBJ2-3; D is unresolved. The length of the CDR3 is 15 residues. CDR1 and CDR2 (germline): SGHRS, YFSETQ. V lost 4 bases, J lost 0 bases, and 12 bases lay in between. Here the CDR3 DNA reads TGCGCCAGCAGCCCTGGTTCGGTAAGCACAGATACGCAGTATTTT. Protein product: CASSPGSVSTDTQYF.

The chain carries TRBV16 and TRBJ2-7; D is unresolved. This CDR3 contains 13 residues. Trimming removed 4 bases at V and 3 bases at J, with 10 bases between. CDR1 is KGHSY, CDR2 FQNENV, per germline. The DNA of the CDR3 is TGTGCCAGCAGCCCCTATGTGGGCTACGAGCAGTACTTC. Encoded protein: CASSPYVGYEQYF.

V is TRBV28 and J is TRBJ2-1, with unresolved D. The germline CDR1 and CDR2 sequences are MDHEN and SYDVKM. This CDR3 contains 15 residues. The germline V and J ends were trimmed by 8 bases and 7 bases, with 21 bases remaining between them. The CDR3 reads CASLPSRAAPNEQFF. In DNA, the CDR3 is TGTGCCAGCCTCCCGTCCCGGGCAGCCCCAAATGAGCAGTTCTTC.

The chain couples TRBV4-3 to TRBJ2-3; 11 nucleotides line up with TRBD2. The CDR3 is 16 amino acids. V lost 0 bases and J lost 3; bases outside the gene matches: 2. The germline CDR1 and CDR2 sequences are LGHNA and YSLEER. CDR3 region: CASSQDLAGGTDTQYF. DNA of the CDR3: TGCGCCAGCAGCCAAGATTTAGCGGGAGGGACAGATACGCAGTATTTT.

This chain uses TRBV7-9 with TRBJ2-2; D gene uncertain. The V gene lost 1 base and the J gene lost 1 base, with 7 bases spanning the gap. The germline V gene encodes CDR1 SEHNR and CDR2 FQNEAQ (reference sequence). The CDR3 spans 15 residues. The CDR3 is CASSLVAENTGELFF. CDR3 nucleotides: TGTGCCAGCAGCTTAGTTGCAGAGAACACCGGGGAGCTGTTTTTT. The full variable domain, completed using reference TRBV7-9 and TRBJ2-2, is DTGVSQNPRHKITKRGQNVTFRCDPISEHNRLYWYRQTLGQGPEFLTYFQNEAQLEKSRLLSDRFSAERPKGSFSTLEIQRTEQGDSAMYLCASSLVAENTGELFFGEGSRLTVL.